Many counts were recorded for the clone carrying this TCR beta chain. This record belongs to a study of early T cells in non-severe SARS-CoV-2 infection. CDR1 and CDR2 from the germline V gene are SNHLY and FYNNEI. The V gene lost 3 bases and the J gene lost 5 bases, with 12 bases spanning the gap. The CDR3 runs 14 residues. MiXCR was run by TCRdb on the 5' RACE reads, yielding one entry per CDR3 protein. The repertoire has 65,000 to 95,000 distinct CDR3 sequences, 12% of them found once; the top ten carry around 15%. This TCR came from an adult who was a healthcare worker with PCR-confirmed SARS-CoV-2 infection or an uninfected control (not recorded which). The donor label of this sample is uncertain. V is TRBV2 and J is TRBJ2-3; D is unresolved. This material consisted of whole blood, taken at baseline. CDR3 bases: TGTGCCAGCAGTGAGAGTCCCCACCGAGATACGCAGTATTTT. Protein sequence: CASSESPHRDTQYF.